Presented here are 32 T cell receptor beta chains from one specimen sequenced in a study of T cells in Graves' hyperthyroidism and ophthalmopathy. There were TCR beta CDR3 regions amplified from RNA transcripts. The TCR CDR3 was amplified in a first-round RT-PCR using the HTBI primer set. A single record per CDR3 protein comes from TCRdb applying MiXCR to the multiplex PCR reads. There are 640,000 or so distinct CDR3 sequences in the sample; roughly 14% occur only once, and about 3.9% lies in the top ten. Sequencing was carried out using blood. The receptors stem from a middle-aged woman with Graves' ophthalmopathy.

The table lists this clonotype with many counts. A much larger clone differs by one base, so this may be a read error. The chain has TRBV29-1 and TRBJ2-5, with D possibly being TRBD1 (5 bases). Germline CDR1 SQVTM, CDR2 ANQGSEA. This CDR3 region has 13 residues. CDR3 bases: TGCAACGTTGAAGCGACAGATCAAGAGACCCAGTACTTC. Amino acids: CNVEATDQETQYF.

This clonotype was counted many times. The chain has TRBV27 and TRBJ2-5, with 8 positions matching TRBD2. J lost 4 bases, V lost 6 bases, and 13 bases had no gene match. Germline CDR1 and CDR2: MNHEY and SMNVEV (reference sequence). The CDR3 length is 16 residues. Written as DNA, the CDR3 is TGTGCCAGCAGACCCTCCCGGGAGGGTGCAGCAGAGACCCAGTACTTC. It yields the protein CASRPSREGAAETQYF.

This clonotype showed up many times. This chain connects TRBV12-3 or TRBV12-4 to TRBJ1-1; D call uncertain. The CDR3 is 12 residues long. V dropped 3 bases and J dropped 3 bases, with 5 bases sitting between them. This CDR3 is CASSFADTEAFF. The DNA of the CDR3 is TGTGCCAGCAGTTTTGCCGACACTGAAGCTTTCTTT.

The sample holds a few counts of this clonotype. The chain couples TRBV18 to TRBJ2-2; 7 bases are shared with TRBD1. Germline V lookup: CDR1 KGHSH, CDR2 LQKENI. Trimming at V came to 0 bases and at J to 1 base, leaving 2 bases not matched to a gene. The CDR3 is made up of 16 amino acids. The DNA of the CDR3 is TGTGCCAGCTCACCACCGGGACAGTTGAACACCGGGGAGCTGTTTTTT. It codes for CASSPPGQLNTGELFF. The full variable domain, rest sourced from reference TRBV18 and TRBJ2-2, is NAGVMQNPRHLVRRRGQEARLRCSPMKGHSHVYWYRQLPEEGLKFMVYLQKENIIDESGMPKERFSAEFPKEGPSILRIQQVVRGDSAAYFCASSPPGQLNTGELFFGEGSRLTVL.

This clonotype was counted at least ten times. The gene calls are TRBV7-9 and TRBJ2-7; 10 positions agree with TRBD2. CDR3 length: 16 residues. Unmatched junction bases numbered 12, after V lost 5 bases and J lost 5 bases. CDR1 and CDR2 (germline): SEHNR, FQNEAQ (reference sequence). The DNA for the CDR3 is TGTGCCAGCAGCAAGACCCTAGCGGGAGTATGGGACGAGCAGTACTTC. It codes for CASSKTLAGVWDEQYF. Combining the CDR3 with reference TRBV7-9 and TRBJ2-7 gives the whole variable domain DTGVSQNPRHKITKRGQNVTFRCDPISEHNRLYWYRQTLGQGPEFLTYFQNEAQLEKSRLLSDRFSAERPKGSFSTLEIQRTEQGDSAMYLCASSKTLAGVWDEQYFGPGTRLTVT.

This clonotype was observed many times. The CDR3 nucleotides read TGTGCCAGCAGGCAGGGATTTGAAGCTTTCTTT. This sequence encodes CASRQGFEAFF. The rearrangement links TRBV12-3 or TRBV12-4 to TRBJ1-1; D might be TRBD1 (5 bases). This CDR3 comprises 11 residues. Trimming removed 6 bases from V and 7 bases from J, with 9 bases in between.

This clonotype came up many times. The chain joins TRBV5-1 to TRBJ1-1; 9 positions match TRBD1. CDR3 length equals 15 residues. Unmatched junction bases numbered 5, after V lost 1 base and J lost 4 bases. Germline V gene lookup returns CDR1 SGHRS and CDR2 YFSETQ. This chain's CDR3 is CASSLPHRGLTEAFF. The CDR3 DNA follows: TGCGCCAGCAGCTTGCCTCACAGGGGGCTCACTGAAGCTTTCTTT. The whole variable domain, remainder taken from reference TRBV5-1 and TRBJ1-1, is KAGVTQTPRYLIKTRGQQVTLSCSPISGHRSVSWYQQTPGQGLQFLFEYFSETQRNKGNFPGRFSGRQFSNSRSEMNVSTLELGDSALYLCASSLPHRGLTEAFFGQGTRLTVV.

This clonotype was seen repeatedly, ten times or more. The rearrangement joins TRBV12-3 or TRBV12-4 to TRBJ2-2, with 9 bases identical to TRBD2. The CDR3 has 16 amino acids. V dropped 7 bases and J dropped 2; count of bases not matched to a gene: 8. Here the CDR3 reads CASTSPSGANTGELFF. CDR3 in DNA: TGTGCCAGCACTTCCCCTAGCGGGGCAAACACCGGGGAGCTGTTTTTT.

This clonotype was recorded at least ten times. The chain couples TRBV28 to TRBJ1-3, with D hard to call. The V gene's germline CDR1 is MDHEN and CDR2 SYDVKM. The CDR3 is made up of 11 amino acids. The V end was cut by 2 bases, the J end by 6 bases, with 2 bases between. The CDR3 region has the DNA TGTGCCAGCAGTTTAGTAAACACCATATATTTT. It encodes CASSLVNTIYF.

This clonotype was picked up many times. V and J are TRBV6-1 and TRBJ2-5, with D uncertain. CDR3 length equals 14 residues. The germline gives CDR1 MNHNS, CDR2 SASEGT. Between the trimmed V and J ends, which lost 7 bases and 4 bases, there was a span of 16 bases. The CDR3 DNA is TGTGCCAGCAAGCCGACCCGGATGGTAGAGACCCAGTACTTC. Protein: CASKPTRMVETQYF.

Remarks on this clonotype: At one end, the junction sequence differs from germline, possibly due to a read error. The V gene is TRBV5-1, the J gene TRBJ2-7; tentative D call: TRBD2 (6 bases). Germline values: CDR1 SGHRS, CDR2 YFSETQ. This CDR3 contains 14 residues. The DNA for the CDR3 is TGCGCCAGCAGCTTGACCTCGGAGGGCTACGATCAGTACTTC. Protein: CASSLTSEGYDQYF.

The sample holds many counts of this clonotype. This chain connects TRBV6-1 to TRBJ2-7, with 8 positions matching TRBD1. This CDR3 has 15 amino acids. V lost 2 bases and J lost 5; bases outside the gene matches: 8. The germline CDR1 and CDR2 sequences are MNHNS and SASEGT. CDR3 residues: CASSESPGQVNEQYF. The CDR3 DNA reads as TGTGCCAGCAGTGAAAGTCCGGGACAGGTTAACGAGCAGTACTTC.

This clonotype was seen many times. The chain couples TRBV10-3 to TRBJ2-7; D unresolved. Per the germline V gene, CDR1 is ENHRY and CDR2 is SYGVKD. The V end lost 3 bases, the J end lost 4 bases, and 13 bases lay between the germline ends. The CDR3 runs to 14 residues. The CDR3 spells CAISDRNALYEQYF. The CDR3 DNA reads TGTGCCATCAGTGACAGGAACGCCTTGTACGAGCAGTACTTC.

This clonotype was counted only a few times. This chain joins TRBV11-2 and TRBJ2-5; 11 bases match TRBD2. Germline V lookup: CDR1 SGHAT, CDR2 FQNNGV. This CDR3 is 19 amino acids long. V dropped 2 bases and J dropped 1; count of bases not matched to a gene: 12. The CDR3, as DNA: TGTGCCAGCAGCTTATTTGCGGCTAGCGGGGGGTCCTTCCAAGAGACCCAGTACTTC. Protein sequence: CASSLFAASGGSFQETQYF.

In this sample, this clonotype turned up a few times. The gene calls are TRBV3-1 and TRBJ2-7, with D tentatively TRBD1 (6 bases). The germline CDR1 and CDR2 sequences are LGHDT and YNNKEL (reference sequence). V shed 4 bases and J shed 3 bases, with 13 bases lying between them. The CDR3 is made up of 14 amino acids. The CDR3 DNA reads TGTGCCAGCAGCCTTCGGGACACCGGCTACGAGCAGTACTTC. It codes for CASSLRDTGYEQYF.

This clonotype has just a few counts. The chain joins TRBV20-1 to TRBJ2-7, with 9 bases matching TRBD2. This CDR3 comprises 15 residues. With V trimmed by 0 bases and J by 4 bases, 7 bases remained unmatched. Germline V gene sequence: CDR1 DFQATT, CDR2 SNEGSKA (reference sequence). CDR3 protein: CSARDVAGGPYEQYF. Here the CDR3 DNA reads TGCAGTGCTAGAGATGTCGCGGGAGGGCCTTACGAGCAGTACTTC.

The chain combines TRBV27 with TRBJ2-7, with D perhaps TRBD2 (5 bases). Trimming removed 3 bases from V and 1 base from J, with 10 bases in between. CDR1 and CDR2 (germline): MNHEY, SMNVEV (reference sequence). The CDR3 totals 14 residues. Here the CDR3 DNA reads TGTGCCAGCAGTTTGAGGGCGGTGTCCTACGAGCAGTACTTC. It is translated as CASSLRAVSYEQYF.

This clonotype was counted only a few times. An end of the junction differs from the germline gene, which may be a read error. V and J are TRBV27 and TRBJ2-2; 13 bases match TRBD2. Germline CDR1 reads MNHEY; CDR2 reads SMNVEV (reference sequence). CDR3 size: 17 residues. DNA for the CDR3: TGTGCCAGCAGCGGCGGACTAGCGGGAGCGAACACCGGGGAGCCGTTTTTT. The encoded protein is CASSGGLAGANTGEPFF.

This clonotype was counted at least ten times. For the CDR3, the DNA is TGTGCCAGTAGTATAGAGGACTCACAAGCTTTCTTT. It specifies CASSIEDSQAFF. This sequence joins TRBV19 and TRBJ1-1, with no clear D. The CDR3 loop spans 12 amino acids. With 0 bases removed from V and 9 bases from J, the gap between germline ends came to 8 bases. Looked up from germline, CDR1 is LNHDA and CDR2 is SQIVND (reference sequence).

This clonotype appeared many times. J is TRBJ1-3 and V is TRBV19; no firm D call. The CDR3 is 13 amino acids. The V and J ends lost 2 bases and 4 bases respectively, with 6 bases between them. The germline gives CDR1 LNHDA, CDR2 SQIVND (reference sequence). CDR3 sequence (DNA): TGTGCCAGTAGTATACCCGGCGGAAACACCATATATTTT. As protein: CASSIPGGNTIYF. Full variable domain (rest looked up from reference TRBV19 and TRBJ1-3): DGGITQSPKYLFRKEGQNVTLSCEQNLNHDAMYWYRQDPGQGLRLIYYSQIVNDFQKGDIAEGYSVSREKKESFPLTVTSAQKNPTAFYLCASSIPGGNTIYFGEGSWLTVV.

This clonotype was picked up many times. DNA of the CDR3: TGTGCCAGCAGTGATTTGGGAGCGGGACACCCTAACTATGGCTACACCTTC. Amino acid sequence: CASSDLGAGHPNYGYTF. The gene calls are TRBV2 and TRBJ1-2; possible D gene TRBD1, 6 bases. The ends were cut back, 3 bases at V and 0 bases at J, with 17 bases in the middle. CDR3 length: 17 amino acids. The germline V gene has CDR1 SNHLY and CDR2 FYNNEI.

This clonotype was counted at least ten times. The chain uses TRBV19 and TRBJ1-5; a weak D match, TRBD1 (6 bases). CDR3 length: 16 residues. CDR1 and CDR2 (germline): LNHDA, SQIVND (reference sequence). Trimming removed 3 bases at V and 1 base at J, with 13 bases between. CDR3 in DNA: TGTGCCAGTAGTATCTGGGGGCGAGACAGCAATCAGCCCCAGCATTTT. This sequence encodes CASSIWGRDSNQPQHF. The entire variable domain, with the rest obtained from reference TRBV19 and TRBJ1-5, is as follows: DGGITQSPKYLFRKEGQNVTLSCEQNLNHDAMYWYRQDPGQGLRLIYYSQIVNDFQKGDIAEGYSVSREKKESFPLTVTSAQKNPTAFYLCASSIWGRDSNQPQHFGDGTRLSIL.

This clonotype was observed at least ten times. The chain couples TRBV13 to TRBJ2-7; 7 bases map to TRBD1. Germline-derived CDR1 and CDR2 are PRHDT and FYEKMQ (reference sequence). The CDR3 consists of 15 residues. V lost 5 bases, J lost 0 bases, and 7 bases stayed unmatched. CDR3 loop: CASSIMTGNSYEQYF. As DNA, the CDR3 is TGTGCCAGCAGCATTATGACAGGGAACTCCTACGAGCAGTACTTC.

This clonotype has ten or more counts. CDR3 region: CASSQGLMNTEAFF. The CDR3 nucleotides are TGTGCCAGCAGCCAGGGTTTGATGAACACTGAAGCTTTCTTT. The chain links TRBV6-2 or TRBV6-3 to TRBJ1-1; possible D gene TRBD1, 5 bases. The CDR3 has 14 residues. Looked up from germline, CDR1 is MNHEY and CDR2 is SVGEGT. V was clipped by 6 bases and J by 0 bases, with 11 bases between them.

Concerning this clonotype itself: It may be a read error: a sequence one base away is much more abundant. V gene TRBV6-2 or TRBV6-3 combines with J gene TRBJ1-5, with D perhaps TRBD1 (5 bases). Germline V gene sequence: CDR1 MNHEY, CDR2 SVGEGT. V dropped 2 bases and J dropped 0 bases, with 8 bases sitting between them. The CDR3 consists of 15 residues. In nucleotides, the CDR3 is TGTGCCAGCAGTTACGGGGGAGTTAGCAATCAGCCCCAGCATTTT. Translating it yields CASSYGGVSNQPQHF.

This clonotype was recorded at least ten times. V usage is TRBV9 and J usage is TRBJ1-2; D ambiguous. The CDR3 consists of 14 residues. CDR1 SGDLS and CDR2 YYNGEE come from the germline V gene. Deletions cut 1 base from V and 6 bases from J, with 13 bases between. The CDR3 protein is CASSVSPTGDGYTF. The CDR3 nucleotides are TGTGCCAGCAGCGTAAGCCCGACGGGAGATGGCTACACCTTC.

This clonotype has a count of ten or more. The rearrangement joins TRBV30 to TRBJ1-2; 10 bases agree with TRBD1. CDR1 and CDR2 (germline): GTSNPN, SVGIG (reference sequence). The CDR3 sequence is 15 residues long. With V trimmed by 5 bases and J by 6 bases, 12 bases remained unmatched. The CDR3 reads CAWSRQGAGIHGYTF. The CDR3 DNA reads TGTGCCTGGTCAAGACAGGGGGCCGGGATACATGGCTACACCTTC.

CDR3 sequence reads: CASSLGSGGYYEQYF. CDR3 in DNA: TGTGCCAGCAGCTTAGGGTCAGGGGGATACTACGAGCAGTACTTC. The rearrangement uses TRBV11-2 and TRBJ2-7, with 7 nucleotides matching TRBD1. This CDR3 has 15 amino acids. In germline, CDR1 is SGHAT, CDR2 FQNNGV. V was clipped by 1 base and J by 3 bases; unmatched bases: 6. Combining the CDR3 with reference TRBV11-2 and TRBJ2-7 gives the whole variable domain EAGVAQSPRYKIIEKRQSVAFWCNPISGHATLYWYQQILGQGPKLLIQFQNNGVVDDSQLPKDRFSAERLKGVDSTLKIQPAKLEDSAVYLCASSLGSGGYYEQYFGPGTRLTVT.

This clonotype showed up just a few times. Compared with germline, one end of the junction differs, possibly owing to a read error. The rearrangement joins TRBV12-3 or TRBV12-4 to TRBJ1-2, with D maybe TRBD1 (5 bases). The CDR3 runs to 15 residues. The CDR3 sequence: CTSSLVERPGDGYTF. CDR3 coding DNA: TGTACCAGCAGTTTAGTTGAGCGACCGGGGGATGGCTACACCTTC.

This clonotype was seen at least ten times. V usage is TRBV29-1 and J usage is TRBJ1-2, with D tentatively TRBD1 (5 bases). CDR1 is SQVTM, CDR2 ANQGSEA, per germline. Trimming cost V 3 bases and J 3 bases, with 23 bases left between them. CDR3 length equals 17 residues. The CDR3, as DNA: TGCAGCGTTGATCGCCAGGGAGGTTTCTCCATGGACTATGGCTACACCTTC. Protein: CSVDRQGGFSMDYGYTF.

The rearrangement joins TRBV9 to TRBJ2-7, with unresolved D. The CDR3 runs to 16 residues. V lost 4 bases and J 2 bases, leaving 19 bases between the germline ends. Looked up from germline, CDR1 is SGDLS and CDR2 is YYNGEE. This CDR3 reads CASSPQSQPLPYEQYF. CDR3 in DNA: TGTGCCAGCAGCCCCCAATCACAGCCCTTACCCTACGAGCAGTACTTC. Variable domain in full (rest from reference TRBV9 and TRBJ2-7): DSGVTQTPKHLITATGQRVTLRCSPRSGDLSVYWYQQSLDQGLQFLIQYYNGEERAKGNILERFSAQQFPDLHSELNLSSLELGDSALYFCASSPQSQPLPYEQYFGPGTRLTVT.

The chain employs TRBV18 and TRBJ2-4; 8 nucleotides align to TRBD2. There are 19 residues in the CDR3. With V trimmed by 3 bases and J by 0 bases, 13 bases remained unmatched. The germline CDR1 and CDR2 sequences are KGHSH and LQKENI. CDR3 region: CASSPLQASGSVAKNIQYF. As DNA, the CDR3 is TGTGCCAGCTCACCTCTTCAAGCTAGCGGGTCCGTAGCCAAAAACATTCAGTACTTC.